This TCR beta chain derives from a study of blood T cells in healthy people across ages. Study-wide background: Template switching picked up about one barcoded beta molecule for each two T cells. General study results and limits: Aged donors had fewer naive CD4+ cells and lower diversity than long-lived donors.

As to this clonotype: The antigen remains undetermined.

Then a second PCR, running about 6 to 11 cycles, was carried out with a sample-barcoded 5' primer and a J-beta primer mix. TCRdb ran MiXCR on the 5' RACE reads and lists one entry per CDR3 protein. The table shows 720,000 or so distinct CDR3 sequences, with around 41% occurring only once. There were at least 6 micrograms of total RNA extracted from every sample. Trimming took 5 bases from V and 5 from J; bases not matched to a gene: 10. CDR1 and CDR2 (germline): SNHLY, FYNNEI. CDR3 length equals 16 residues. The sequenced sample consisted of blood. This clonotype was obtained from an elderly man in good health. V is TRBV2 and J is TRBJ2-5; 11 nucleotides align to TRBD2. This CDR3 is CASSRTTSGSRETQYF. For the CDR3, the DNA is TGTGCCAGCAGTCGAACCACTAGCGGGAGTAGGGAGACCCAGTACTTC.